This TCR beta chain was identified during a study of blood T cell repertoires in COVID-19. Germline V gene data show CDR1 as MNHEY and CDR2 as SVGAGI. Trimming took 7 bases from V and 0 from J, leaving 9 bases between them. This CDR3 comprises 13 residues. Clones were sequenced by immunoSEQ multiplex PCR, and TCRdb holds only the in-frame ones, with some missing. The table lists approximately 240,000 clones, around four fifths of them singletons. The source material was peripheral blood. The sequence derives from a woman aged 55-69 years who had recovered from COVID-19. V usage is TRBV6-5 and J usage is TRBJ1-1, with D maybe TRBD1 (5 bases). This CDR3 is CASTKTVNTEAFF. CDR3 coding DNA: TGTGCCAGCACCAAGACAGTGAACACTGAAGCTTTCTTT.